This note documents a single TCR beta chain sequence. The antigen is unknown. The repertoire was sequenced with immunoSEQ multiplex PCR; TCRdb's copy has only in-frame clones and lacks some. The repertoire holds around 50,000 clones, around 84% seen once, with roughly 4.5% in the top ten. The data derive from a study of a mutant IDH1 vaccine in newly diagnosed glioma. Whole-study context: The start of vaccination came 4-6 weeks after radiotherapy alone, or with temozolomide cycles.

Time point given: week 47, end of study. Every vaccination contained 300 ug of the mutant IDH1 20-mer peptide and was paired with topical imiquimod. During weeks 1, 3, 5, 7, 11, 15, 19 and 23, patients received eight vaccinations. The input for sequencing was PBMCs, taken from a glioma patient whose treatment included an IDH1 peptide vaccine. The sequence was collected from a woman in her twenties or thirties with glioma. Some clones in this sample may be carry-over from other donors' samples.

The CDR3 DNA sequence: TGTGCCACCAGCAGGGGACTGCAAGAGACCCAGTACTTC. It specifies CATSRGLQETQYF. This sequence joins TRBV15 and TRBJ2-5; D might be TRBD2 (6 bases). The V and J ends lost 3 bases and 2 bases respectively, with 7 bases between them. Per the germline V gene, CDR1 is LNHNV and CDR2 is YYDKDF (reference sequence). The CDR3 is 13 residues long.